The sequence of this T cell receptor beta chain was determined in a study of control samples from healthy donors and cancer patients. CDR3 length: 13 amino acids. Trimming removed 5 bases at V and 1 base at J, with 8 bases between. Only a few counts were recorded for this clone. Data came from immunoSEQ multiplex PCR; TCRdb stores just in-frame clones and leaves some out. In the table there are about 93,000 clones, roughly 90% of which are singletons. The specimen sequenced was blood. The chain is built from TRBV12-3 or TRBV12-4 and TRBJ1-1; the D is unclear. The receptor's source is a woman in her seventies in good health. Here the CDR3 reads CASSPRRNTEAFF. The CDR3 region has the DNA TGTGCCAGCAGTCCCCGCAGGAACACTGAAGCTTTCTTT.